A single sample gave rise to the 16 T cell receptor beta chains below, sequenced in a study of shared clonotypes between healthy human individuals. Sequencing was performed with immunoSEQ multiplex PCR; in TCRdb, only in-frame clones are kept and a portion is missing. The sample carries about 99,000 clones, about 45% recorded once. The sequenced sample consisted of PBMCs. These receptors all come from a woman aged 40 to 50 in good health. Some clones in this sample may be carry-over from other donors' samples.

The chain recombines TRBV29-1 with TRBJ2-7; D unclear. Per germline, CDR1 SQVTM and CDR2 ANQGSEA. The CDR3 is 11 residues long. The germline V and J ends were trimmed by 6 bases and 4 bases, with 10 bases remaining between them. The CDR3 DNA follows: TGCAGCGTCGGCGGCAGGTACGAGCAGTACTTC. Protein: CSVGGRYEQYF.

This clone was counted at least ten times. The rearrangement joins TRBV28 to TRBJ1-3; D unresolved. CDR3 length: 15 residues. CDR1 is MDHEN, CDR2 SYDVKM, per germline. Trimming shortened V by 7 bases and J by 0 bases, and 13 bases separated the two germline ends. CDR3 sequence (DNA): TGTGCCAGCACCAAGGAGGCGATCTCTGGAAACACCATATATTTT. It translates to CASTKEAISGNTIYF.

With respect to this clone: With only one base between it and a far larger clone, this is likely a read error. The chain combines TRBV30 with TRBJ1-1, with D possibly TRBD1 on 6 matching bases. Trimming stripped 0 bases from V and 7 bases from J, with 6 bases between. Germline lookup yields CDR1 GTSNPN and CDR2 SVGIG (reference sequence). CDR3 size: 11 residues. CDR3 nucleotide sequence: TGTGCCTGGAGTGTACAGGGTGAAGCTTTCTTT. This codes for CAWSVQGEAFF.

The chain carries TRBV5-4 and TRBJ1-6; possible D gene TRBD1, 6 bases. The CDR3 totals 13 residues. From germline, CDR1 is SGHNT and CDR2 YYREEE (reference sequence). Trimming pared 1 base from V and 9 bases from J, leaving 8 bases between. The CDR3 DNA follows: TGTGCCAGCAGCTTGTGGGGGGCTTCACCCCTCCACTTT. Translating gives CASSLWGASPLHF.

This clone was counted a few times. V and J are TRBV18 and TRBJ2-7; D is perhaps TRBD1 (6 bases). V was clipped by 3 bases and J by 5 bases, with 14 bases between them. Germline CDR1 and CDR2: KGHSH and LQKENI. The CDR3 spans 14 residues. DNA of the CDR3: TGTGCCAGCTCACCGATCCACAGGGAACACGAGCAGTACTTC. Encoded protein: CASSPIHREHEQYF. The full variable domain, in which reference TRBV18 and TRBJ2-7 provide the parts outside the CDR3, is NAGVMQNPRHLVRRRGQEARLRCSPMKGHSHVYWYRQLPEEGLKFMVYLQKENIIDESGMPKERFSAEFPKEGPSILRIQQVVRGDSAAYFCASSPIHREHEQYFGPGTRLTVT.

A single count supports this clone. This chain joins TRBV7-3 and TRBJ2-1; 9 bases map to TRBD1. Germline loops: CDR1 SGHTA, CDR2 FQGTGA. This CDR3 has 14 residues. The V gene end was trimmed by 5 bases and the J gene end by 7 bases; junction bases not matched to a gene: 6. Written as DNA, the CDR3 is TGTGCCAGCAGCCCGGGACAGGGTGTAAATGAGCAGTTCTTC. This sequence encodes CASSPGQGVNEQFF.

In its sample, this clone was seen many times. The CDR3, as DNA: TGTGCCACTACAACGACTAGCGAGCAGTACTTC. It codes for CATTTTSEQYF. This chain joins TRBV10-3 and TRBJ2-7; TRBD2 is a possible D gene (6 bases). The CDR3 totals 11 residues. Per germline, CDR1 ENHRY and CDR2 SYGVKD. The V end lost 10 bases, the J end lost 6 bases, and 13 bases lay between the germline ends.

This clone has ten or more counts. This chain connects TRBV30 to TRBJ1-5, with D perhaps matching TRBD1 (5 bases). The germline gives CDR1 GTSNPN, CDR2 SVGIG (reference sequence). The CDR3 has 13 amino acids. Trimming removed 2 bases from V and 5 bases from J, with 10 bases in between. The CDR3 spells CAWSNRDDQPQHF. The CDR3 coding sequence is TGTGCCTGGAGTAATAGGGACGATCAGCCCCAGCATTTT. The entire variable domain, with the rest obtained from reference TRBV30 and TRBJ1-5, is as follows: SQTIHQWPATLVQPVGSPLSLECTVEGTSNPNLYWYRQAAGRGLQLLFYSVGIGQISSEVPQNLSASRPQDRQFILSSKKLLLSDSGFYLCAWSNRDDQPQHFGDGTRLSIL.

The CDR3 DNA reads TGTGCCAGCAGCCAAGATCATGAGGGGCGAGGCCAAGAGACCCAGTACTTC. Protein sequence: CASSQDHEGRGQETQYF. This sequence joins TRBV4-2 and TRBJ2-5, with D possibly called TRBD1 or TRBD2 (5 bases each). The CDR3 sequence is 17 residues long. Looked up from germline, CDR1 is LGHNA and CDR2 is YNFKEQ. V gave up 0 bases and J gave up 1 base, with 15 bases separating them.

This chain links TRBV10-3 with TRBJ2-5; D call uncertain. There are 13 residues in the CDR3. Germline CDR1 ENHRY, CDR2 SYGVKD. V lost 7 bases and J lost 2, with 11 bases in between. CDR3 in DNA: TGTGCCATCACGCCCTACCCACAAGAGACCCAGTACTTC. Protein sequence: CAITPYPQETQYF.

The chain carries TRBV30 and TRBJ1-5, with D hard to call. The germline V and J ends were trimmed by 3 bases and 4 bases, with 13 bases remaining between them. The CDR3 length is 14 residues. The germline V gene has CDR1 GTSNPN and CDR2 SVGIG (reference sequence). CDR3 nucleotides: TGTGCCTGGAGGGGAGACGGGGAAAATCAGCCCCAGCATTTT. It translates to CAWRGDGENQPQHF.

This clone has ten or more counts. This CDR3 is CASSLTLIGDTQYF. The CDR3 DNA sequence: TGTGCCAGCAGCCTTACCCTGATTGGAGATACGCAGTATTTT. The chain couples TRBV7-6 to TRBJ2-3; D gene ambiguous. This CDR3 spans 14 amino acids. Germline CDR1 reads SGHVS; CDR2 reads FNYEAQ. V was clipped by 5 bases and J by 5 bases, with 14 bases between them.

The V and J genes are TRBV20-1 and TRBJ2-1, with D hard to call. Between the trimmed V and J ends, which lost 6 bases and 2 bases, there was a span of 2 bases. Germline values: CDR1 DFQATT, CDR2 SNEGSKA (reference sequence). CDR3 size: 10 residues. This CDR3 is CSAAYNEQFF. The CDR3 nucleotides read TGCAGTGCAGCCTACAATGAGCAGTTCTTC.

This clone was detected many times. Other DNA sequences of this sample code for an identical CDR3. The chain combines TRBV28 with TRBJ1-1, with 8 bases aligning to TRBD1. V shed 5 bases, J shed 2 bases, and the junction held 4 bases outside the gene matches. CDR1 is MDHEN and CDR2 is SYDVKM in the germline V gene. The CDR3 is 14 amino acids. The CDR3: CASSQTGANTEAFF. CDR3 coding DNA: TGTGCCAGCAGTCAGACAGGGGCAAACACTGAAGCTTTCTTT.

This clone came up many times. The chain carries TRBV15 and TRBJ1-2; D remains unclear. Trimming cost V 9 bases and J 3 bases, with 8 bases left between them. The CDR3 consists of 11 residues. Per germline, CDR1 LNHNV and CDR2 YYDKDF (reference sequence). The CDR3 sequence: CATGSDYGYTF. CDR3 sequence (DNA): TGTGCCACTGGGTCGGACTATGGCTACACCTTC. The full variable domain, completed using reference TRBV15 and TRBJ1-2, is DAMVIQNPRYQVTQFGKPVTLSCSQTLNHNVMYWYQQKSSQAPKLLFHYYDKDFNNEADTPDNFQSRRPNTSFCFLDIRSPGLGDTAMYLCATGSDYGYTFGSGTRLTVV.

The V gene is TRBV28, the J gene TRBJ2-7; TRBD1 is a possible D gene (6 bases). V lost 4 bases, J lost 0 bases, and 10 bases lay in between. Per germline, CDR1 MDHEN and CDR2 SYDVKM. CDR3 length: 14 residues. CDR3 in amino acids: CASSSQGPSYEQYF. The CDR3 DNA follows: TGTGCCAGCAGTTCACAGGGCCCCTCCTACGAGCAGTACTTC.